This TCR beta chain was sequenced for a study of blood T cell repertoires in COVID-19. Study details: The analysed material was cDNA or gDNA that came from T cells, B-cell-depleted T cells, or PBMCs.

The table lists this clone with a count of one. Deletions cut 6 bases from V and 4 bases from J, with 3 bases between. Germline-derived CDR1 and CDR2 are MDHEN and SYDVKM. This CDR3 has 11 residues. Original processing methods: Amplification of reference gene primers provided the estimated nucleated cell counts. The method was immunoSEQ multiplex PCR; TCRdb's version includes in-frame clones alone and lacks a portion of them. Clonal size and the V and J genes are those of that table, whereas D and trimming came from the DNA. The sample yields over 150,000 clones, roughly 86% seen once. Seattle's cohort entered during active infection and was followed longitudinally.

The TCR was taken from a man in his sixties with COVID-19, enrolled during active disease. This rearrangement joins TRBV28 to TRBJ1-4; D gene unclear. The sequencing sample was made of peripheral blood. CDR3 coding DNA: TGTGCCAGCAGCATTAATGAAAAACTGTTTTTT. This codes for CASSINEKLFF.